Here is one TCR beta chain with its context. Its matching antigen is unknown. Measured with immunoSEQ multiplex PCR; TCRdb has only the in-frame clones, and not every one. Of more than 250,000 clones listed, 85% to 95% are singletons. The sample belongs to a study of T cell responses to AZD1222 COVID-19 vaccine. V was clipped by 4 bases and J by 4 bases, with 8 bases between them. Germline values: CDR1 LGHDT, CDR2 YNNKEL (reference sequence). The CDR3 is made up of 13 amino acids. General observations from the study: At 160-218 and 743-854, vaccine-associated CD4 TCRs were dominant, and they spanned spike.

The origin of this receptor is an adult in good health. The chain combines TRBV3-1 (or the pseudogene TRBV3-2) with TRBJ1-5; no firm D call. The sample here was peripheral blood, taken on day 0 of AZD1222 vaccination. CDR3 loop: CASSPPGNQPQHF. The DNA of the CDR3 is TGTGCCAGCAGCCCGCCGGGGAATCAGCCCCAGCATTTT.